The clone carrying this TCR beta chain was recorded many times. Patients aged 18 to 65 had newly diagnosed hyperthyroidism that had lasted under 2 months. The data were obtained in a study of T cells in Graves' hyperthyroidism and ophthalmopathy. RNA transcripts provided the source from which TCR beta CDR3 regions were amplified. Carried out on the TCR CDR3, a first-round RT-PCR used the HTBI primer set. From the multiplex PCR reads, TCRdb called clonotypes with MiXCR, one entry per CDR3 protein. Found here are around 450,000 distinct CDR3 sequences, roughly 14% of them singletons; the top ten hold roughly 8%. J gave up 0 bases and V 7 bases, and 3 bases lay outside the gene matches. The CDR3 consists of 14 residues.

The sequence was obtained from a woman between 18 and 29 years old with Graves' hyperthyroidism. The specimen was blood. The chain has TRBV12-3 or TRBV12-4 and TRBJ2-5; 9 bases agree with TRBD2. The CDR3, as DNA: TGTGCCAGCAAGACTAGCGGCTACCAAGAGACCCAGTACTTC. Translating it yields CASKTSGYQETQYF.